This T cell receptor (beta chain) was identified in a study of T cell clonotyping in hematopoietic cell transplantation. Study-level findings and limits: Pathologically expanded recipient clonotypes increased progressively from day 30 to day 180 as diversity fell.

The V and J ends lost 4 bases and 5 bases respectively, with 9 bases between them. The CDR3 runs 12 residues. Germline values: CDR1 SGHNT, CDR2 YYREEE (reference sequence). Recipients were bled about 28 days pretransplant and at posttransplant days 30, 100, 180. The method was immunoSEQ multiplex PCR; TCRdb's version includes in-frame clones alone and lacks a portion of them. Among under 9,500 clones listed, about 80% were seen once. This clone came up once. No antigen is known for it. The source of this sequence is a female patient aged 50 to 60 who had an allogeneic stem cell transplant from a related donor, so the T cells may come from the graft donor. Some clones in this sample may be carry-over from other donors' samples. The sample consisted of peripheral blood mononuclear cells, taken 180 days after allogeneic stem cell transplant. The gene calls are TRBV5-4 and TRBJ1-2, with D perhaps matching TRBD1 (5 bases). The CDR3 region is CASSPEGYGYTF. For the CDR3, the DNA is TGTGCCAGCAGCCCCGAGGGGTATGGCTACACCTTC.